The source of this TCR beta chain is a study of early stage breast cancer tumors. Germline V gives CDR1 MNHNS, CDR2 SASEGT. This CDR3 spans 13 amino acids. A few counts support this clone. The target antigen is unknown. Method: immunoSEQ multiplex PCR; TCRdb's copy keeps in-frame clones and lacks some. The table shows approximately 19,000 clones, with about 70% occurring only once. Regarding the study as a whole: Functional markers like CD4, CD8 and FOXP3 were missed in bulk sequencing. Tumors had about 2.5-fold higher T cell density and higher clonality than adjacent normal breast tissue.

The V call is TRBV6-1, the J call TRBJ1-2, with 10 bases identical to TRBD1. The sequenced sample was blood. This TCR was sampled from a person aged 55-75 years with breast cancer. This CDR3 reads CANRDRGYYGYTF. CDR3 coding DNA: TGTGCTAATCGGGACAGGGGCTACTATGGCTACACCTTC.